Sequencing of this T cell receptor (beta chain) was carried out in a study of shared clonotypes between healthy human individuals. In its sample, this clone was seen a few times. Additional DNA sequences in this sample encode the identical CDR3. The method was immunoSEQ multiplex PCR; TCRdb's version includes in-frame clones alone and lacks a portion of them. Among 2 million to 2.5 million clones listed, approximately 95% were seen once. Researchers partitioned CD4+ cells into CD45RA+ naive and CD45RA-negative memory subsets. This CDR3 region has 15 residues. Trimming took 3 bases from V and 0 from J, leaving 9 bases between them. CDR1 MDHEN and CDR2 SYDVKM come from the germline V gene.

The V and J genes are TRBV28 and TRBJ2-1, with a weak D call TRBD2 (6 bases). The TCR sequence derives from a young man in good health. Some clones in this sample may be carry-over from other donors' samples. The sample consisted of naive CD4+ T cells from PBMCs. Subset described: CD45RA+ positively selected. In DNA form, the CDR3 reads TGTGCCAGCAGTTTGGCGGGGAGCTCCTACAATGAGCAGTTCTTC. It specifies CASSLAGSSYNEQFF. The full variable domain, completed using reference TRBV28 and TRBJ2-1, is DVKVTQSSRYLVKRTGEKVFLECVQDMDHENMFWYRQDPGLGLRLIYFSYDVKMKEKGDIPEGYSVSREKKERFSLILESASTNQTSMYLCASSLAGSSYNEQFFGPGTRLTVL.